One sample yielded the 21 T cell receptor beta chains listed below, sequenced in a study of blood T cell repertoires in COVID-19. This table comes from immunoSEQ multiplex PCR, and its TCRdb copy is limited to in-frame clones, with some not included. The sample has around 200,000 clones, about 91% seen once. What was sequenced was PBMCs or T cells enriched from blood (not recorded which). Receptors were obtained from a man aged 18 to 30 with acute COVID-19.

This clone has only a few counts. In nucleotides, the CDR3 is TGTGCCAGCAGTGACCAGGGGGCTGGCTACACCTTC. Translated: CASSDQGAGYTF. The chain links TRBV2 to TRBJ1-2; 8 bases are a match to TRBD1. The CDR3 has 12 amino acids. J gave up 7 bases and V 3 bases, and 1 base lay outside the gene matches. CDR1 is SNHLY, CDR2 FYNNEI, per germline.

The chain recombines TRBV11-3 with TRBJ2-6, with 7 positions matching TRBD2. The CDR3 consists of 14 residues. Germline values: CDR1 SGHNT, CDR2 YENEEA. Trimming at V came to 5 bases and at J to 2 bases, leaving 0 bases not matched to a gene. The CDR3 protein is CASSRGAGANVLTF. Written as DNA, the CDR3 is TGTGCCAGCAGCCGGGGGGCTGGGGCCAACGTCCTGACTTTC.

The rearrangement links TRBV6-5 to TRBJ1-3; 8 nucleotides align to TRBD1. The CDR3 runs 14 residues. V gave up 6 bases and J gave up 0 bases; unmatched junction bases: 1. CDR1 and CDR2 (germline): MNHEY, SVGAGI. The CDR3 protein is CASRGQGSGNTIYF. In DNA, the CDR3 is TGTGCCAGCAGAGGACAGGGCTCTGGAAACACCATATATTTT.

The CDR3 is CASSPGGRNEQFF. CDR3 nucleotides: TGTGCCAGCAGTCCGGGCGGGAGGAATGAGCAGTTCTTC. This chain connects TRBV27 to TRBJ2-1; 8 bases align to TRBD2. From germline, CDR1 is MNHEY and CDR2 SMNVEV (reference sequence). The length of the CDR3 is 13 residues. V shed 5 bases, J shed 7 bases, and the junction held 4 bases outside the gene matches.

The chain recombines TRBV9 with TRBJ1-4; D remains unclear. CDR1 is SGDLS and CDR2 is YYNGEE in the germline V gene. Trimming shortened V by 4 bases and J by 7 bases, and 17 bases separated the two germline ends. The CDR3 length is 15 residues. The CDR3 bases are TGTGCCAGCAGCCTACTCGGGGTTGATGGTGAAAAACTGTTTTTT. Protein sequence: CASSLLGVDGEKLFF.

The CDR3, as DNA: TGCGCCACCTCGGATGGGAGCTCCTACAATGAGCAGTTCTTC. This encodes CATSDGSSYNEQFF. The chain carries TRBV5-1 and TRBJ2-1; a weak D match, TRBD2 (5 bases). CDR1 is SGHRS, CDR2 YFSETQ, per germline. The CDR3 extends over 14 amino acids. Between the trimmed V and J ends, which lost 9 bases and 0 bases, there was a span of 13 bases.

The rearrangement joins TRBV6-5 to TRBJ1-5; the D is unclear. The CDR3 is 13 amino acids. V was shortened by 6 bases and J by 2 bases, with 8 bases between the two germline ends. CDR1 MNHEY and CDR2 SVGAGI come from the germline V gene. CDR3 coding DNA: TGTGCCAGCAGCCTATCCCGCAATCAGCCCCAGCATTTT. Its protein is CASSLSRNQPQHF.

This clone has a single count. The CDR3: CASSILTASNYGYTF. CDR3 in DNA: TGTGCCAGTAGTATACTGACAGCTTCTAACTATGGCTACACCTTC. V is TRBV19 and J is TRBJ1-2; D may be TRBD1 (5 bases). Trimming took 2 bases from V and 0 from J, leaving 10 bases between them. This CDR3 is 15 amino acids long. The germline CDR1 and CDR2 sequences are LNHDA and SQIVND (reference sequence).

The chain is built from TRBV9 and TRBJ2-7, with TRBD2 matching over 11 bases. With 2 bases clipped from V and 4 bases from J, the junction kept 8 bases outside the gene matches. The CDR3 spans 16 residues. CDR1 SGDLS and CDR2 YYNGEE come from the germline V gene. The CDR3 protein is CASSVGTLAGGYEQYF. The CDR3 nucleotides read TGTGCCAGCAGCGTGGGGACCCTAGCGGGAGGTTACGAGCAGTACTTC. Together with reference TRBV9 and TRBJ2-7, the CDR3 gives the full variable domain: DSGVTQTPKHLITATGQRVTLRCSPRSGDLSVYWYQQSLDQGLQFLIQYYNGEERAKGNILERFSAQQFPDLHSELNLSSLELGDSALYFCASSVGTLAGGYEQYFGPGTRLTVT.

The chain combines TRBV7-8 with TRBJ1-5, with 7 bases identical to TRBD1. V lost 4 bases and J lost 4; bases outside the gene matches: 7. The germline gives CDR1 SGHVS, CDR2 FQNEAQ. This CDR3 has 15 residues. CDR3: CASSSAGQANQPQHF. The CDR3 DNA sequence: TGTGCCAGCAGCTCCGCCGGACAGGCTAATCAGCCCCAGCATTTT.

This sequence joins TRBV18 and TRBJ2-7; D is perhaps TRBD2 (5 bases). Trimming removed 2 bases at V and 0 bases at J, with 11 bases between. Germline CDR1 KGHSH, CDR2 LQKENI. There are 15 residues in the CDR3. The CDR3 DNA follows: TGTGCCAGCTCACCAGGGAGCGCACTCTCCTACGAGCAGTACTTC. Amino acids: CASSPGSALSYEQYF.

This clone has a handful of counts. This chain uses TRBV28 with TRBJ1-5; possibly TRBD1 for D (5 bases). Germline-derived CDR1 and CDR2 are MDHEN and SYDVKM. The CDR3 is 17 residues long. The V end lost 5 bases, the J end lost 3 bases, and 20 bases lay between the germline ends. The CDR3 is CASSPSGWGTTNQPQHF. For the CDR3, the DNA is TGTGCCAGCAGTCCGTCTGGTTGGGGCACGACCAATCAGCCCCAGCATTTT.

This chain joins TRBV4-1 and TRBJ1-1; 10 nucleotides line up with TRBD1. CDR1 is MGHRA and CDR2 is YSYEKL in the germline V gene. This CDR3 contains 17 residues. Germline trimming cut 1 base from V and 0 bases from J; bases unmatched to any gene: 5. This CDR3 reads CASSQAGTGAMNTEAFF. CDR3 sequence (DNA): TGCGCCAGCAGCCAAGCTGGGACAGGGGCGATGAACACTGAAGCTTTCTTT.

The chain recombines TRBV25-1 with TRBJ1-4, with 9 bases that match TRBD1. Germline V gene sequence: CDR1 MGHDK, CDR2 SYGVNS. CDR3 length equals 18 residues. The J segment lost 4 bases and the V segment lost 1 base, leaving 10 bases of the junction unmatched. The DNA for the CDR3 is TGTGCCAGCAGTGAATCGAGATACAGGGGGCTGGATAATGAAAAACTGTTTTTT. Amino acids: CASSESRYRGLDNEKLFF.

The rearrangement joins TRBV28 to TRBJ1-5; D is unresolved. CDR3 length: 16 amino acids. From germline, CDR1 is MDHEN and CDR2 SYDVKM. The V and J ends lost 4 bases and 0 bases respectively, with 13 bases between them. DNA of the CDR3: TGTGCCAGCAGTTCCCAAAAGAGAATTAGCAATCAGCCCCAGCATTTT. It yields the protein CASSSQKRISNQPQHF.

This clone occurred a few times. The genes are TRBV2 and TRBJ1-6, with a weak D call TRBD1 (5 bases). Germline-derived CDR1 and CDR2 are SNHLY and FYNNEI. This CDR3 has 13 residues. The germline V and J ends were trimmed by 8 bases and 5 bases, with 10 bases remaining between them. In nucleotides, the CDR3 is TGTGCCAGCGCGGGGGGAAATAATTCACCCCTCCACTTT. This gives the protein CASAGGNNSPLHF.

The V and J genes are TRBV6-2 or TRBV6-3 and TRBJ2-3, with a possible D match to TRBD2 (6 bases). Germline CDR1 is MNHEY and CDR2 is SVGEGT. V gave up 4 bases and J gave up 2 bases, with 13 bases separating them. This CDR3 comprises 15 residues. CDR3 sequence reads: CASSSGEGATDTQYF. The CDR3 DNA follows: TGTGCCAGCAGTTCGGGGGAAGGGGCCACAGATACGCAGTATTTT.

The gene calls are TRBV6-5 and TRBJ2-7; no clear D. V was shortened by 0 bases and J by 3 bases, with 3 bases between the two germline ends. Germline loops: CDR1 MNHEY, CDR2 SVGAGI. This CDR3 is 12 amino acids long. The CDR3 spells CASSYSNYEQYF. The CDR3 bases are TGTGCCAGCAGTTACTCTAACTACGAGCAGTACTTC.

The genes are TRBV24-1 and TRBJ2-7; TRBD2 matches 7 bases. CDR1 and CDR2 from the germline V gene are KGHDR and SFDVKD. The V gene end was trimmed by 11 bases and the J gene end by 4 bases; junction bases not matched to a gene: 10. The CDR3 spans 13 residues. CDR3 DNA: TGTGCCAGCGGGGAAACGGGAGGTTACGAGCAGTACTTC. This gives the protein CASGETGGYEQYF.

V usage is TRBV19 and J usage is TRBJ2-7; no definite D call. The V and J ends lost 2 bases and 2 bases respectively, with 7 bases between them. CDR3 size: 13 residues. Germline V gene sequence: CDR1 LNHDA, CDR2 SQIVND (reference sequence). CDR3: CASSIQDTYEQYF. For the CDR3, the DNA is TGTGCCAGTAGTATACAGGATACCTACGAGCAGTACTTC.

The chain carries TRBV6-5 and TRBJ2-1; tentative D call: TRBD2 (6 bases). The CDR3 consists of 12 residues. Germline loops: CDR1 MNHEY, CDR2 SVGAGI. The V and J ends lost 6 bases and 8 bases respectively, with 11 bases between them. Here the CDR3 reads CASREGGDEQFF. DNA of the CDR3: TGTGCCAGCAGGGAGGGCGGAGATGAGCAGTTCTTC.